This is a list of T cell receptor beta chains from one sample in a study of control samples from healthy donors and cancer patients. The repertoire was sequenced with immunoSEQ multiplex PCR; TCRdb's copy has only in-frame clones and lacks some. The sample has 100,000 to 150,000 clones; less than 90% are singletons. The material sequenced was blood. The receptors come from a man aged 18 to 30 in good health. Each CDR3 is given with its conserved first and last residue. D genes are given only for firm matches. Expanded clones are given a class, and other clones once, few, many or no size at all.

V gene	J gene	clone size	D gene	CDR3 protein	CDR3 DNA
TRBV18	TRBJ2-7	once	TRBD2	CASSIAQRGTTYEQYF	TGTGCCAGCTCTATAGCCCAGCGGGGCACCACCTACGAGCAGTACTTC
TRBV19	TRBJ2-1	-	-	CASSIIQGTYNEQFF	TGTGCCAGTAGTATAATCCAGGGTACCTACAATGAGCAGTTCTTC
TRBV3-1/TRBV3-2	TRBJ2-7	-	-	CASSPRDARYEQYF	TGTGCCAGCAGCCCGAGGGACGCACGCTACGAGCAGTACTTC
TRBV6-1	TRBJ1-5	-	-	CASSEAWDQPQHF	TGTGCCAGCAGTGAAGCGTGGGATCAGCCCCAGCATTTT
TRBV12-3/TRBV12-4	TRBJ1-1	-	-	CASSLDYQVLAFF	TGTGCCAGCAGTTTAGATTATCAGGTATTGGCTTTCTTT
TRBV5-1	TRBJ1-1	few	-	CASTLGQGTEAFF	TGCGCCAGCACCCTAGGCCAAGGCACTGAAGCTTTCTTT
TRBV6-4	TRBJ2-1	-	TRBD2	CASSDASGNGEQFF	TGTGCCAGCAGTGACGCTAGCGGGAATGGTGAGCAGTTCTTC
TRBV6-5	TRBJ2-7	-	-	CASTAGNEQYF	TGTGCCAGCACGGCCGGGAACGAGCAGTACTTC
TRBV4-1	TRBJ1-4	-	-	CASSQDSSSFEKLFF	TGCGCCAGCAGCCAAGATTCCTCCTCTTTTGAAAAACTGTTTTTT
TRBV5-1	TRBJ2-7	-	TRBD1	CASSLVGTGTYEQYF	TGCGCCAGCAGCTTGGTTGGGACAGGGACCTACGAGCAGTACTTC
TRBV12-3/TRBV12-4	TRBJ2-1	-	-	CASSGRQNEQFF	TGTGCCAGCAGTGGCAGGCAGAATGAGCAGTTCTTC
TRBV28	TRBJ2-7	once	-	CASSLGQLYEQYF	TGTGCCAGCAGTTTAGGTCAGCTCTACGAGCAGTACTTC
TRBV24-1	TRBJ1-2	-	-	CATSDSPLPGRGGGYTF	TGTGCCACCAGTGATTCCCCGTTACCCGGACGGGGCGGTGGCTACACCTTC
TRBV7-7	TRBJ2-2	-	-	CASSSGRAHTGELFF	TGTGCTAGCAGCTCGGGGCGGGCCCACACCGGGGAGCTGTTTTTT
TRBV10-3	TRBJ2-2	-	TRBD2	CAMGEGTTNTGELFF	TGTGCCATGGGAGAGGGGACTACGAACACCGGGGAGCTGTTTTTT
TRBV6-2/TRBV6-3	TRBJ2-5	-	TRBD2	CASSYLTSGQETQYF	TGTGCCAGCAGTTACCTGACTAGCGGCCAAGAGACCCAGTACTTC
TRBV4-3	TRBJ1-2	-	-	CASRHSTDGPYGYTF	TGCGCCAGCAGGCACTCAACGGACGGCCCCTATGGCTACACCTTC
TRBV6-4	TRBJ1-1	-	-	CASSAGKNTEAFF	TGTGCCAGCAGTGCGGGGAAGAACACTGAAGCTTTCTTT
TRBV7-9	TRBJ2-7	-	TRBD1	CASRGQESYEQYF	TGTGCCAGCAGGGGACAGGAGTCCTACGAGCAGTACTTC
TRBV9	TRBJ2-2	once	TRBD2	CASTPRGAGGQPGELFF	TGTGCCAGCACCCCACGGGGAGCGGGAGGGCAACCCGGGGAGCTGTTTTTT
TRBV5-6	TRBJ2-2	-	TRBD2	CASSLKRGDTGELFF	TGTGCCAGCAGCTTGAAGCGGGGGGATACCGGGGAGCTGTTTTTT
TRBV7-2	TRBJ2-7	once	-	CASSLVNYEQYF	TGTGCCAGCAGCTTAGTAAACTACGAGCAGTACTTC
TRBV6-4	TRBJ2-3	few	-	CASSDSVDSTDTQYF	TGTGCCAGCAGTGACTCTGTGGACAGCACAGATACGCAGTATTTT
TRBV5-1	TRBJ1-2	-	-	CASSGDTYGYTF	TGCGCCAGCAGCGGAGACACCTATGGCTACACCTTC
TRBV6-1	TRBJ2-5	-	TRBD1	CASSGGWTGVKMTQYF	TGTGCCAGCAGTGGGGGGTGGACAGGGGTGAAGATGACCCAGTACTTC